This is a list of T cell receptor beta chains from one sample in a study of blood T cell repertoires in COVID-19. Profiling relied on immunoSEQ multiplex PCR, and the TCRdb table lists in-frame clones only, not all of them. Among 210,000 or so clones listed, 88% were seen once. The source material was PBMCs or T cells enriched from blood (not recorded which). The receptors here all came from a woman between 25 and 40 years old who had been exposed to COVID-19. Each CDR3 is given with its conserved first and last residue. Fields, in order: J gene, D gene, clone size, V gene, CDR3 protein, CDR3 DNA. D genes are given only for firm matches. Clone sizes are given selectively: once, few, many, or a class where the clone is expanded.

>TRBJ2-7|NA|once|TRBV6-5
CASCEGSYEQYF
TGTGCCAGCTGCGAGGGTTCCTACGAGCAGTACTTC
>TRBJ2-5|NA|NA|TRBV18
CASSSNRETQYF
TGTGCCAGCTCCTCTAACCGAGAGACCCAGTACTTC
>TRBJ2-1|NA|NA|TRBV7-9
CASSYRPRVGIYNEQFF
TGTGCCAGCAGCTACCGTCCCAGGGTGGGGATTTACAATGAGCAGTTCTTC
>TRBJ1-1|NA|NA|TRBV29-1
CSVEGSREGTEAFF
TGCAGCGTTGAAGGTAGCAGGGAAGGCACTGAAGCTTTCTTT
>TRBJ2-6|TRBD1|NA|TRBV15
CATLSITGVPGANVLTF
TGTGCCACCCTCTCAATAACAGGGGTTCCTGGGGCCAACGTCCTGACTTTC
>TRBJ1-1|TRBD1|NA|TRBV6-1
CASSEAFRGAPEAFF
TGTGCCAGCAGTGAAGCGTTCAGGGGGGCCCCTGAAGCTTTCTTT
>TRBJ2-2|NA|NA|TRBV30
CAWSKDSLTGELFF
TGTGCCTGGAGTAAGGACAGCCTAACCGGGGAGCTGTTTTTT
>TRBJ1-4|NA|NA|TRBV6-5
CASSSATGTNEKLFF
TGTGCCAGCAGTTCCGCGACAGGAACTAATGAAAAACTGTTTTTT
>TRBJ2-5|TRBD2|NA|TRBV10-3
CAISESLVAGAQETQYF
TGTGCCATCAGTGAGTCGTTGGTAGCGGGAGCTCAAGAGACCCAGTACTTC
>TRBJ2-1|NA|NA|TRBV4-2
CASSQVANEQFF
TGTGCCAGCAGCCAAGTAGCTAATGAGCAGTTCTTC
>TRBJ2-5|NA|NA|TRBV25-1
CASSAQEGKTQYF
TGTGCCAGCAGTGCTCAGGAGGGTAAGACCCAGTACTTC
>TRBJ1-5|NA|NA|TRBV11-2
CASSLGGQLNQPQHF
TGTGCCAGCAGCTTAGGAGGACAGCTTAATCAGCCCCAGCATTTT